The next 27 T cell receptor beta chains were all read from a single sample in a study of blood T cell repertoires in COVID-19. TCRdb's table, derived via immunoSEQ multiplex PCR, lists solely in-frame clones and lacks some. The sample records over 350,000 clones, 70% to 90% being singletons. Sequenced material: PBMCs or T cells enriched from blood (not recorded which). These receptors all stem from a woman aged 18-29 years who had recovered from COVID-19.

The CDR3 loop reads CASSLGAGADEKLFF. The CDR3 DNA reads TGTGCCAGCAGCTTAGGAGCAGGGGCTGATGAAAAACTGTTTTTT. The chain links TRBV7-8 to TRBJ1-4, with D perhaps TRBD1 (6 bases). The germline CDR1 and CDR2 sequences are SGHVS and FQNEAQ. V was pared by 1 base and J by 6 bases, with 12 bases between. This CDR3 is built from 15 residues. The full variable domain, in which reference TRBV7-8 and TRBJ1-4 provide the parts outside the CDR3, is GAGVSQSPRYKVAKRGQDVALRCDPISGHVSLFWYQQALGQGPEFLTYFQNEAQLDKSGLPSDRFFAERPEGSVSTLKIQRTQQEDSAVYLCASSLGAGADEKLFFGSGTQLSVL.

The chain uses TRBV9 and TRBJ1-2, with TRBD1 as a possible D gene (6 bases). This CDR3 has 15 amino acids. CDR1 SGDLS and CDR2 YYNGEE come from the germline V gene. V lost 1 base and J lost 8, with 18 bases in between. CDR3 protein: CASSVSDTGIGGYTF. CDR3 DNA: TGTGCCAGCAGCGTATCGGATACAGGGATTGGGGGCTACACCTTC.

Here the CDR3 DNA reads TGTGCCAGCAGGCGGACTGGCACTGAAGCTTTCTTT. Amino acids: CASRRTGTEAFF. The chain is built from TRBV6-5 and TRBJ1-1; D gene uncertain. Per germline, CDR1 MNHEY and CDR2 SVGAGI. The CDR3 runs 12 residues. Trimming left V 6 bases short and J 4 bases short, with 9 bases between.

CDR3 sequence reads: CASSLHVTTNSPLHF. For the CDR3, the DNA is TGTGCCAGCAGCTTACACGTGACTACTAATTCACCCCTCCACTTT. The gene calls are TRBV7-9 and TRBJ1-6; D not resolved. Germline V gene data show CDR1 as SEHNR and CDR2 as FQNEAQ (reference sequence). V lost 2 bases and J lost 6, with 11 bases in between. The CDR3 is 15 residues long. Looking up the rest from reference TRBV7-9 and TRBJ1-6 gives the full variable domain: DTGVSQNPRHKITKRGQNVTFRCDPISEHNRLYWYRQTLGQGPEFLTYFQNEAQLEKSRLLSDRFSAERPKGSFSTLEIQRTEQGDSAMYLCASSLHVTTNSPLHFGNGTRLTVT.

In DNA, the CDR3 is TGTGCCAGCAGTCCCCCTGGGCTTGGCTATGGCTACACCTTC. Its protein is CASSPPGLGYGYTF. The chain is built from TRBV28 and TRBJ1-2; no clear D. Germline loops: CDR1 MDHEN, CDR2 SYDVKM. This CDR3 has 14 amino acids. Trimming pared 5 bases from V and 4 bases from J, leaving 14 bases between.

This clone was observed a few times. The rearrangement joins TRBV14 to TRBJ1-2; D may be TRBD1 (6 bases). CDR3 length: 15 residues. Trimming took off 4 bases at V and 6 bases at J, with 18 bases between the two ends. The germline V gene has CDR1 SGHDN and CDR2 FVKESK. The CDR3 region has the DNA TGTGCCAGCAGCCCCCAAAGGGGGGGAGAGAATGGCTACACCTTC. This translates into CASSPQRGGENGYTF.

This rearrangement joins TRBV9 to TRBJ1-1; no definite D call. The CDR3 sequence is 14 residues long. Germline V lookup: CDR1 SGDLS, CDR2 YYNGEE. Trimming removed 4 bases from V and 0 bases from J, with 10 bases in between. The CDR3 protein is CASSSGDLNTEAFF. The DNA of the CDR3 is TGTGCCAGCAGCTCCGGCGACTTGAACACTGAAGCTTTCTTT. The full variable domain, rest sourced from reference TRBV9 and TRBJ1-1, is DSGVTQTPKHLITATGQRVTLRCSPRSGDLSVYWYQQSLDQGLQFLIQYYNGEERAKGNILERFSAQQFPDLHSELNLSSLELGDSALYFCASSSGDLNTEAFFGQGTRLTVV.

V gene TRBV9 combines with J gene TRBJ2-3; 8 nucleotides agree with TRBD1. Germline loops: CDR1 SGDLS, CDR2 YYNGEE. The CDR3 covers 16 residues. After removal of 2 bases from V and 0 bases from J, the junction contained 5 bases not matched to a gene. The CDR3, as DNA: TGTGCCAGCAGCGTCGGACAGGGTGCGAGCACAGATACGCAGTATTTT. This sequence encodes CASSVGQGASTDTQYF.

The chain recombines TRBV14 with TRBJ2-1; D gene uncertain. V lost 0 bases and J lost 0, with 9 bases in between. From germline, CDR1 is SGHDN and CDR2 FVKESK. CDR3 length equals 16 residues. The CDR3 here is CASSQDRGHSYNEQFF. The CDR3 bases are TGTGCCAGCAGCCAAGACCGTGGCCACTCCTACAATGAGCAGTTCTTC.

The chain employs TRBV2 and TRBJ2-7; possibly TRBD2 for D (5 bases). Germline values: CDR1 SNHLY, CDR2 FYNNEI. This CDR3 spans 13 amino acids. Trimming shortened V by 6 bases and J by 2 bases, and 11 bases separated the two germline ends. The CDR3 here is CASRRVITYEQYF. CDR3 DNA sequence: TGTGCCAGCAGGAGGGTTATCACCTACGAGCAGTACTTC.

The chain uses TRBV18 and TRBJ2-1; D might be TRBD1 (5 bases). CDR3 length: 15 residues. The germline V gene encodes CDR1 KGHSH and CDR2 LQKENI. V lost 2 bases and J 5 bases, leaving 13 bases between the germline ends. The CDR3, as DNA: TGTGCCAGCTCACCATCGCTGACAGACAACAATGAGCAGTTCTTC. This sequence encodes CASSPSLTDNNEQFF.

V gene TRBV5-4 combines with J gene TRBJ2-7; perhaps TRBD2 as D (7 bases). CDR3 size: 15 residues. In germline, CDR1 is SGHNT, CDR2 YYREEE (reference sequence). V was cut by 4 bases and J by 4 bases, with 18 bases left in between. In DNA, the CDR3 is TGTGCCAGCAGCCCCGGGGGGCTCGCAGGATACGAGCAGTACTTC. This gives the protein CASSPGGLAGYEQYF. Full variable domain (outside the CDR3, taken from reference TRBV5-4 and TRBJ2-7): ETGVTQSPTHLIKTRGQQVTLRCSSQSGHNTVSWYQQALGQGPQFIFQYYREEENGRGNFPPRFSGLQFPNYSSELNVNALELDDSALYLCASSPGGLAGYEQYFGPGTRLTVT.

This clone came up a few times. The identical CDR3 is also encoded by other nucleotide sequences in the sample. This chain connects TRBV7-3 to TRBJ1-6; no clear D gene. From germline, CDR1 is SGHTA and CDR2 FQGTGA. V lost 0 bases and J lost 7, with 7 bases in between. The length of the CDR3 is 14 residues. CDR3: CASSLTGINSPLHF. Written as DNA, the CDR3 is TGTGCCAGCAGCTTAACGGGCATAAATTCACCCCTCCACTTT.

The rearrangement uses TRBV3-1 (or the pseudogene TRBV3-2) and TRBJ2-1; D is unresolved. The CDR3 runs 18 residues. The V gene lost 0 bases and the J gene lost 5 bases, with 20 bases spanning the gap. Germline V gene lookup returns CDR1 LGHDT and CDR2 YNNKEL (reference sequence). The CDR3 loop is CASSQDPPSRAGDNEQFF. Here the CDR3 DNA reads TGTGCCAGCAGCCAAGACCCTCCGAGTCGCGCAGGCGACAATGAGCAGTTCTTC.

This sequence joins TRBV2 and TRBJ1-2; D is unresolved. This CDR3 is built from 11 residues. Germline V gene lookup returns CDR1 SNHLY and CDR2 FYNNEI. The germline V and J ends were trimmed by 8 bases and 4 bases, with 8 bases remaining between them. The CDR3, as DNA: TGTGCCAGCGTGATCAGCTATGGCTACACCTTC. The encoded protein is CASVISYGYTF.

This sequence joins TRBV5-1 and TRBJ2-7; possibly TRBD2 for D (5 bases). Germline CDR1 reads SGHRS; CDR2 reads YFSETQ. This CDR3 comprises 13 residues. V was shortened by 0 bases and J by 5 bases, with 9 bases between the two germline ends. CDR3 region: CASSLGVGDEQYF. The CDR3 DNA follows: TGCGCCAGCAGCTTGGGGGTGGGAGACGAGCAGTACTTC.

CDR3 loop: CASSKEIRNAGENTGELFF. The CDR3, as DNA: TGTGCCAGCAGCAAAGAAATTAGAAACGCGGGGGAGAACACCGGGGAGCTGTTTTTT. The V call is TRBV21-1, the J call TRBJ2-2; the D call in the table, TRBD2, was not verified against the DNA. TRBV21-1 is recorded as a pseudogene. The CDR3 contains 19 residues.

J is TRBJ2-1 and V is TRBV18; 12 bases agree with TRBD2. CDR1 and CDR2 from the germline V gene are KGHSH and LQKENI. This CDR3 region has 16 residues. With 1 base clipped from V and 7 bases from J, the junction kept 5 bases outside the gene matches. In DNA, the CDR3 is TGTGCCAGCTCACCACTTCTAGCGGGGGGGAGGAATGAGCAGTTCTTC. Its translation: CASSPLLAGGRNEQFF.

The chain employs TRBV27 and TRBJ1-5; D call uncertain. The CDR3 sequence is 15 residues long. Germline CDR1 is MNHEY and CDR2 is SMNVEV (reference sequence). Trimming shortened V by 2 bases and J by 5 bases, and 13 bases separated the two germline ends. CDR3 DNA: TGTGCCAGCAGTTTAATGTCAGGAGGAGATCAGCCCCAGCATTTT. Translation gives CASSLMSGGDQPQHF.

As to this clone: One end of the junction is discordant with germline, which a read error may explain. The gene calls are TRBV12-3 or TRBV12-4 and TRBJ1-2; a possible D gene is TRBD1 (6 bases). There are 12 residues in the CDR3. The CDR3 nucleotides are TGTGCCAGCAGTTTTATAGGGGGGGAGAGGGGCTTC. Protein product: CASSFIGGERGF.

The chain carries TRBV6-2 or TRBV6-3 and TRBJ1-4; TRBD1 might be the D (5 bases). Trimming took 5 bases from V and 3 from J, leaving 10 bases between them. CDR3 length equals 14 residues. Germline V lookup: CDR1 MNHEY, CDR2 SVGEGT. CDR3 region: CASSPGLPNEKLFF. Here the CDR3 DNA reads TGTGCCAGCAGTCCAGGGTTACCTAATGAAAAACTGTTTTTT.

This clone was found many times. J is TRBJ1-6 and V is TRBV15; perhaps TRBD1 as D (5 bases). Germline V gives CDR1 LNHNV, CDR2 YYDKDF (reference sequence). V dropped 3 bases and J dropped 3 bases, with 6 bases sitting between them. The CDR3 totals 14 residues. The CDR3 sequence is CATSRDNYNSPLHF. The CDR3 DNA sequence: TGTGCCACCAGCAGGGACAACTATAATTCACCCCTCCACTTT.

The gene calls are TRBV9 and TRBJ1-2; 8 positions match TRBD1. The CDR3 consists of 14 residues. The V and J ends lost 2 bases and 5 bases, in that order; junction bases with no gene match: 5. CDR1 and CDR2 (germline): SGDLS, YYNGEE. CDR3 loop: CASSVGTGPYGYTF. CDR3 bases: TGTGCCAGCAGCGTTGGGACAGGCCCATATGGCTACACCTTC.

The gene calls are TRBV27 and TRBJ1-1, with TRBD1 identical over 8 bases. Germline V gives CDR1 MNHEY, CDR2 SMNVEV (reference sequence). V lost 6 bases, J lost 4 bases, and 7 bases stayed unmatched. CDR3 size: 14 residues. This CDR3 is CASRPLTGGTEAFF. The CDR3 DNA follows: TGTGCCAGCAGACCTCTAACAGGGGGCACTGAAGCTTTCTTT.

The rearrangement uses TRBV9 and TRBJ1-6, with D perhaps TRBD1 (5 bases). Trimming pared 3 bases from V and 3 bases from J, leaving 13 bases between. The CDR3 has 16 amino acids. Germline CDR1 and CDR2: SGDLS and YYNGEE. CDR3 sequence reads: CASSERGTLYNSPLHF. The DNA of the CDR3 is TGTGCCAGCAGCGAGCGCGGGACTCTCTATAATTCACCCCTCCACTTT.

The V and J genes are TRBV7-6 and TRBJ2-7; 8 bases are a match to TRBD1. The V segment lost 5 bases and the J segment 4 bases; nucleotides outside the gene matches: 13. CDR3 length: 16 residues. Germline V gene sequence: CDR1 SGHVS, CDR2 FNYEAQ. CDR3 amino acids: CASSPSWRTGIYEQYF. The CDR3 DNA follows: TGTGCCAGCAGCCCATCCTGGCGGACAGGGATTTACGAGCAGTACTTC.

The rearrangement uses TRBV6-1 and TRBJ1-1, with a weak D call TRBD1 (5 bases). Per germline, CDR1 MNHNS and CDR2 SASEGT. The germline V and J ends were trimmed by 3 bases and 0 bases, with 11 bases remaining between them. The CDR3 has 15 amino acids. CDR3 residues: CASSDQGNLNTEAFF. For the CDR3, the DNA is TGTGCCAGCAGTGACCAGGGAAATTTGAACACTGAAGCTTTCTTT.